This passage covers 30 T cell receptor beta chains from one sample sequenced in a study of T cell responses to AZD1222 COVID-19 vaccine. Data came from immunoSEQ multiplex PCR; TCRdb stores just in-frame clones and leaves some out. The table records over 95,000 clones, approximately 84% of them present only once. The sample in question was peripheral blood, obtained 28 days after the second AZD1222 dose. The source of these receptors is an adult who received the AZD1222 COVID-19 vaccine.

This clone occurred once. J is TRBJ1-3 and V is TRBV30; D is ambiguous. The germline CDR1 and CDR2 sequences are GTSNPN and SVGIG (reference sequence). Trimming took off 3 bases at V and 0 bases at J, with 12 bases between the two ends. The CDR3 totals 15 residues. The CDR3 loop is CAWRAGGYSGNTIYF. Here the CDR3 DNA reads TGTGCCTGGAGAGCCGGAGGGTACTCTGGAAACACCATATATTTT.

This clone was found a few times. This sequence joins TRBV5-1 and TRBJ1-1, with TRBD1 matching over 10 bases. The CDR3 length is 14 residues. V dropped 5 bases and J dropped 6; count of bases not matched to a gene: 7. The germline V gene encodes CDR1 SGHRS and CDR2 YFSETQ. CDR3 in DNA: TGCGCCAGCAGATCCGGACAGGGGGAAGCTGAAGCTTTCTTT. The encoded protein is CASRSGQGEAEAFF.

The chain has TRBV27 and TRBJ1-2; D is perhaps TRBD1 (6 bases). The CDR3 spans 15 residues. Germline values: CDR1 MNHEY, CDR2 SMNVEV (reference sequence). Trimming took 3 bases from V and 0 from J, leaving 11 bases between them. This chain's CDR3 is CASSFTGQSNYGYTF. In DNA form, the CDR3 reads TGTGCCAGCAGTTTCACCGGACAGTCTAACTATGGCTACACCTTC.

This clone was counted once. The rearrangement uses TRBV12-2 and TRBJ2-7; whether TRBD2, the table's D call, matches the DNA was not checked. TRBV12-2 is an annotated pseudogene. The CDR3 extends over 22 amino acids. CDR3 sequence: CASRSTRTISWRRDQDPHEQYF. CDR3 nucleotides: TGTGCAAGTCGCTCCACAAGGACTATATCCTGGAGGAGGGACCAGGATCCCCACGAGCAGTACTTC.

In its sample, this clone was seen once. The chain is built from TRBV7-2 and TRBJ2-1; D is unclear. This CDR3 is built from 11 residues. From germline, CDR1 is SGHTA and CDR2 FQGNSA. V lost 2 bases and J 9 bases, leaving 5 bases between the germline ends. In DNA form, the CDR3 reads TGTGCCAGCAGCTTAAGTGGTGAGCAGTTCTTC. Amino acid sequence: CASSLSGEQFF.

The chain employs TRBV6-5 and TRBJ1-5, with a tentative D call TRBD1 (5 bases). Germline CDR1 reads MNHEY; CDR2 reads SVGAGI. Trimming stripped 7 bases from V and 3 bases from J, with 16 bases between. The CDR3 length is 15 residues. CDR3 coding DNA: TGTGCCAGCACCATACGACAGACTTACAATCAGCCCCAGCATTTT. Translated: CASTIRQTYNQPQHF.

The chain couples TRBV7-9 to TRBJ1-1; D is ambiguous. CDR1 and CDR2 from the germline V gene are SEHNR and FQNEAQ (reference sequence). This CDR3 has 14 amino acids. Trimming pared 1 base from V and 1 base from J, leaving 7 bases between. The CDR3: CASSLGVGNTEAFF. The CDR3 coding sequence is TGTGCCAGCAGCTTAGGTGTGGGGAACACTGAAGCTTTCTTT.

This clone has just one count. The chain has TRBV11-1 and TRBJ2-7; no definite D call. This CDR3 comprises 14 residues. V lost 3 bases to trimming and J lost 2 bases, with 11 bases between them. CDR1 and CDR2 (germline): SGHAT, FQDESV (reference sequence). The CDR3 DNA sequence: TGTGCCAGCAGCTTCTCGGACGGAACCTACGAGCAGTACTTC. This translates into CASSFSDGTYEQYF. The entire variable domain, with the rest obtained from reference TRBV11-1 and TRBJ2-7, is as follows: EAEVAQSPRYKITEKSQAVAFWCDPISGHATLYWYRQILGQGPELLVQFQDESVVDDSQLPKDRFSAERLKGVDSTLKIQPAELGDSAMYLCASSFSDGTYEQYFGPGTRLTVT.

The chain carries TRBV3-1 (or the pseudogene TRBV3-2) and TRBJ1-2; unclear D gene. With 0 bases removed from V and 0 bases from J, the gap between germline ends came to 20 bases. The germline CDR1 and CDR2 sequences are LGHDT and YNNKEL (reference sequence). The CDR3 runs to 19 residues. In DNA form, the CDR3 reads TGTGCCAGCAGCCAAGAACGTTCAAGGCCAGGCCGCCCTAACTATGGCTACACCTTC. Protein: CASSQERSRPGRPNYGYTF.

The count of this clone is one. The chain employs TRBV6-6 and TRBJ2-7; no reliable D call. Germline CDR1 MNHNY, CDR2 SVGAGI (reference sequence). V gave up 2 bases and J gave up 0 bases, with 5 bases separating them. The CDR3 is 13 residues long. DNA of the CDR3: TGTGCCAGCAGTTACGGCACCTCCTACGAGCAGTACTTC. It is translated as CASSYGTSYEQYF.

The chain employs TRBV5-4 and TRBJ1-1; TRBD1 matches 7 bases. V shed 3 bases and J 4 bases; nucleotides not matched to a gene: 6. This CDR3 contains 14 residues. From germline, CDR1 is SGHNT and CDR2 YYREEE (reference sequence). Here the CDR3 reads CASSSRGGITEAFF. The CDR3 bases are TGTGCCAGCAGCTCCAGGGGGGGGATCACTGAAGCTTTCTTT.

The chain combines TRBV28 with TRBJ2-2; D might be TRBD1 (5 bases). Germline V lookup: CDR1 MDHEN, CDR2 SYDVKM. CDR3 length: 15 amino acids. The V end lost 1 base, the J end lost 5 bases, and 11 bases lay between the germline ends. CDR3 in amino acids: CASSLSQGRTGELFF. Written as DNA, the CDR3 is TGTGCCAGCAGTTTATCGCAGGGTCGAACCGGGGAGCTGTTTTTT.

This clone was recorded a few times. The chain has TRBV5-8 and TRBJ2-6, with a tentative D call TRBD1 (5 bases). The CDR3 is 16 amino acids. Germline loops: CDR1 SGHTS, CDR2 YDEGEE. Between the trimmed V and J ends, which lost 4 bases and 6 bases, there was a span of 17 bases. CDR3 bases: TGTGCCAGCAGCCGTAGGGGCCGTGTCGAGGCCAACGTCCTGACTTTC. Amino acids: CASSRRGRVEANVLTF.

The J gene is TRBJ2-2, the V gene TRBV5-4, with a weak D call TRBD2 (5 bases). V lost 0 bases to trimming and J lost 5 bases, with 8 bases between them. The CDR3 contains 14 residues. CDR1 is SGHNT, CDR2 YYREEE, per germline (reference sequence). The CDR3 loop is CASSLGLQTGELFF. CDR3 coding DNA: TGTGCCAGCAGCTTGGGACTACAGACCGGGGAGCTGTTTTTT. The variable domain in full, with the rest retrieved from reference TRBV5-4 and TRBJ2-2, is ETGVTQSPTHLIKTRGQQVTLRCSSQSGHNTVSWYQQALGQGPQFIFQYYREEENGRGNFPPRFSGLQFPNYSSELNVNALELDDSALYLCASSLGLQTGELFFGEGSRLTVL.

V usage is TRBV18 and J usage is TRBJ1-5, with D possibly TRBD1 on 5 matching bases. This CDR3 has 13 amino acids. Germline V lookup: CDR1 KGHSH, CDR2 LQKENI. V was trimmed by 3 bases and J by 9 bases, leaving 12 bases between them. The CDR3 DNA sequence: TGTGCCAGCTCACCGGACGGGGGGTGGCCCCAGCATTTT. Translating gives CASSPDGGWPQHF.

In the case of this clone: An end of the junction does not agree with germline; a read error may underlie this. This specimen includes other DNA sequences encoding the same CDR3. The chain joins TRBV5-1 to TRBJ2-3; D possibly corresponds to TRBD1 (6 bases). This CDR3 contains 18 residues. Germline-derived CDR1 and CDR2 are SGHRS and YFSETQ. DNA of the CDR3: TGCGCCAGCAGCTCTAACAGGGTTTTGCGTCCGAGCACGGATACGCAGTATTTT. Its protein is CASSSNRVLRPSTDTQYF. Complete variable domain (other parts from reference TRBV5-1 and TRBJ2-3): KAGVTQTPRYLIKTRGQQVTLSCSPISGHRSVSWYQQTPGQGLQFLFEYFSETQRNKGNFPGRFSGRQFSNSRSEMNVSTLELGDSALYLCASSSNRVLRPSTDTQYFGPGTRLTVL.

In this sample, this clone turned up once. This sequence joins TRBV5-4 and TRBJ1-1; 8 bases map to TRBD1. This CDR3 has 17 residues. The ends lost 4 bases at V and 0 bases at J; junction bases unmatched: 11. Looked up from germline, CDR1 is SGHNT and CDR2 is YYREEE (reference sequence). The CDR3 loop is CASSRTGGAPMNTEAFF. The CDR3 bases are TGTGCCAGCAGCAGAACAGGGGGAGCCCCCATGAACACTGAAGCTTTCTTT.

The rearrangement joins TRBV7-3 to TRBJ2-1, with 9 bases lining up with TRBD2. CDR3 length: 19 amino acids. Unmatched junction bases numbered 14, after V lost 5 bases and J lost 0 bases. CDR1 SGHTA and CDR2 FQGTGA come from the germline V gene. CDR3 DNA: TGTGCCAGCAGCCCCCAAAAGAGCGGGAGGCTAAGCTCCTACAATGAGCAGTTCTTC. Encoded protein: CASSPQKSGRLSSYNEQFF.

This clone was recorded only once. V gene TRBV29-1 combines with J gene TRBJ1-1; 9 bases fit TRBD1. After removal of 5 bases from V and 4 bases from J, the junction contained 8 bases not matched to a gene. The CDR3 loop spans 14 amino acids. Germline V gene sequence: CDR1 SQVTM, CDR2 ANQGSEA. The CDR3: CSVSRDRDGTEAFF. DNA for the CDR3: TGCAGCGTTAGCCGGGACAGGGATGGCACTGAAGCTTTCTTT.

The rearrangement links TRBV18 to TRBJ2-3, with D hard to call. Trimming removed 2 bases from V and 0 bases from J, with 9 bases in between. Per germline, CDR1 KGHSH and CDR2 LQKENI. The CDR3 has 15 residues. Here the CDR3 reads CASSPVSRSTDTQYF. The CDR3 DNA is TGTGCCAGCTCACCAGTTTCACGGAGCACAGATACGCAGTATTTT.

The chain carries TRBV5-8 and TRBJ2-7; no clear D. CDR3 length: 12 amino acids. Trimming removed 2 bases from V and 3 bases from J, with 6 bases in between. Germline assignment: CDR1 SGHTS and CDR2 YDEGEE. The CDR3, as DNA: TGTGCCAGCAGCTTCAGCGTCTACGAGCAGTACTTC. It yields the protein CASSFSVYEQYF.

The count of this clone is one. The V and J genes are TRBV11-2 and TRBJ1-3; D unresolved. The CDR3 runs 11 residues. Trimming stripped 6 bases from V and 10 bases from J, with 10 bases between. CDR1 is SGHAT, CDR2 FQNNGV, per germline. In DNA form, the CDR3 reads TGTGCCAGCAGTCGCTATTTGACCATATATTTT. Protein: CASSRYLTIYF.

In nucleotides, the CDR3 is TGTGCCTGGGCGGACAGCCCCGATACGCAGTATTTT. Its translation: CAWADSPDTQYF. The J gene is TRBJ2-3, the V gene TRBV30, with a tentative D call TRBD1 (6 bases). CDR1 and CDR2 from the germline V gene are GTSNPN and SVGIG (reference sequence). With 5 bases removed from V and 6 bases from J, the gap between germline ends came to 12 bases. CDR3 size: 12 residues.

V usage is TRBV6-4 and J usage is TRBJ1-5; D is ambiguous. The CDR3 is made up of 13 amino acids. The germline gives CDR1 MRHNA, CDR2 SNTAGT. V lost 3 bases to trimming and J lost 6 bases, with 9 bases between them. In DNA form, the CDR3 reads TGTGCCAGCAGTGAGGAGGTCAGTCAGCCCCAGCATTTT. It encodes CASSEEVSQPQHF.

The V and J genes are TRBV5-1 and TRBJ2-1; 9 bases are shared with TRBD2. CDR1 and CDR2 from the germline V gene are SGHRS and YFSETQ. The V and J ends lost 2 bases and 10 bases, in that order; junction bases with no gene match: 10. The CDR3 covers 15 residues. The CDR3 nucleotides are TGCGCCAGCAGCTTACGCGGGGGGGCTACGTCAGAGCAGTTCTTC. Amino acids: CASSLRGGATSEQFF.

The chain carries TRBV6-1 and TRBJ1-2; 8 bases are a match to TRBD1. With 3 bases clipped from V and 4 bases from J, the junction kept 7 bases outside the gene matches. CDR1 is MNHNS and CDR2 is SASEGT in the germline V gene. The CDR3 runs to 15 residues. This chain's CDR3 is CASSEGQALTYGYTF. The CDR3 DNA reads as TGTGCCAGCAGTGAGGGACAGGCCCTTACCTATGGCTACACCTTC.

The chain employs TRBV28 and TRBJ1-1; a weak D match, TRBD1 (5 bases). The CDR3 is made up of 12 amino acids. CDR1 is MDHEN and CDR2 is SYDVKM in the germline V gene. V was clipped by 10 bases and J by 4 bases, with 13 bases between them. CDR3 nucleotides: TGTGCCACCGCCCCCAGGGCCACTGAAGCTTTCTTT. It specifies CATAPRATEAFF.

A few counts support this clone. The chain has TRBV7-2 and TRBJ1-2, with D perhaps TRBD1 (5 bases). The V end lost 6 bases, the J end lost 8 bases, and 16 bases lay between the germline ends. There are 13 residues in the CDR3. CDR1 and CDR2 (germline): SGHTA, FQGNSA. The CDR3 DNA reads TGTGCCAGCAGGGCGGGACCGACCGGCGGCTACACCTTC. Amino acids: CASRAGPTGGYTF.

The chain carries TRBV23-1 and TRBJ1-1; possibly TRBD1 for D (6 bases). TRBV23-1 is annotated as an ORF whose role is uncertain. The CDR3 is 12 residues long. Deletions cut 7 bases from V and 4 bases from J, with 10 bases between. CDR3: CASNREFTEAFF. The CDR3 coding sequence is TGCGCCAGCAACAGGGAGTTCACTGAAGCTTTCTTT.

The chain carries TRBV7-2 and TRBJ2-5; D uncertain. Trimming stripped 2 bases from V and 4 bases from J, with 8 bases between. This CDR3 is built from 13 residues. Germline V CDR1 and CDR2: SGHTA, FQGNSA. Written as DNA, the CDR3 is TGTGCCAGCAGCTTAAACCTGGCAGAGACCCAGTACTTC. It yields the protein CASSLNLAETQYF.